This is a list of T cell receptor beta chains from one sample in a study of OX40 agonist ivuxolimab in advanced cancers. TCRdb's table, derived via immunoSEQ multiplex PCR, lists solely in-frame clones and lacks some. The sample has about 34,000 clones; roughly 80% are singletons. The sample here was CD4+ or CD8+ T cells sorted from blood, taken in a trial of the OX40 agonist ivuxolimab. All receptors derive from an adult with an advanced solid tumor such as melanoma, head and neck, liver or kidney cancer. Both conserved end residues are part of each CDR3. The D gene is left open where the match is weak. Expanded clones get a size class; other rows say once, few or many, or leave the size out.

v_call: TRBV30; d_call: NA; j_call: TRBJ1-1; clone_size: NA; cdr3_nt: TGTGCCTGGAGCGCCCAGCGGGAAGCTTTCTTT; cdr3_aa: CAWSAQREAFF
v_call: TRBV29-1; d_call: NA; j_call: TRBJ2-5; clone_size: NA; cdr3_nt: TGCAGCGGCCTCTGGGGAGGGGGACAAGAGACCCAGTACTTC; cdr3_aa: CSGLWGGGQETQYF
v_call: TRBV4-3; d_call: TRBD1; j_call: TRBJ1-4; clone_size: NA; cdr3_nt: TGCGCCAGCAGCCAAGATCTGGGACAGGACGAAAAACTGTTTTTT; cdr3_aa: CASSQDLGQDEKLFF
v_call: TRBV5-1; d_call: NA; j_call: TRBJ2-7; clone_size: NA; cdr3_nt: TGCGCCAGCAGCTTGGCAGGCCCCTACGAGCAGTACTTC; cdr3_aa: CASSLAGPYEQYF
v_call: TRBV5-1; d_call: TRBD1; j_call: TRBJ2-2; clone_size: NA; cdr3_nt: TGCGCCAGCAGCTTACTGACAGGGGCGGCCACCGGGGAGCTGTTTTTT; cdr3_aa: CASSLLTGAATGELFF
v_call: TRBV9; d_call: NA; j_call: TRBJ1-5; clone_size: few; cdr3_nt: TGTGCCAGCAGCGTATCGCCGTACGATCAGCCCCAGCATTTT; cdr3_aa: CASSVSPYDQPQHF
v_call: TRBV7-9; d_call: NA; j_call: TRBJ1-3; clone_size: once; cdr3_nt: TGTGCCAGCAGCTTCGGCAGTCAACGTCCGACTGGAAACACCATATATTTT; cdr3_aa: CASSFGSQRPTGNTIYF
v_call: TRBV19; d_call: TRBD2; j_call: TRBJ2-7; clone_size: NA; cdr3_nt: TGTGCCAGCGAGGGGACTAGCGGCAGTGGGGGGCAGTACTTC; cdr3_aa: CASEGTSGSGGQYF
v_call: TRBV4-3; d_call: NA; j_call: TRBJ2-2; clone_size: NA; cdr3_nt: TGCGCCAGCAGCCACCGCACCAACACCGGGGAGCTGTTTTTT; cdr3_aa: CASSHRTNTGELFF
v_call: TRBV7-7; d_call: TRBD1; j_call: TRBJ2-2; clone_size: NA; cdr3_nt: TGTGCCAGCAGCTTAAATCTTAGGACAGGGAACACCGGGGAGCTGTTTTTT; cdr3_aa: CASSLNLRTGNTGELFF
v_call: TRBV5-4; d_call: TRBD2; j_call: TRBJ2-1; clone_size: NA; cdr3_nt: TGTGCCAGCAGCCCGGGACTAGCGGGAGTGGGTGAGCAGTTCTTC; cdr3_aa: CASSPGLAGVGEQFF
v_call: TRBV2; d_call: NA; j_call: TRBJ1-1; clone_size: few; cdr3_nt: TGTGCCAGCATTGGGTGGAACACTGAAGCTTTCTTT; cdr3_aa: CASIGWNTEAFF
v_call: TRBV6-6; d_call: NA; j_call: TRBJ2-7; clone_size: once; cdr3_nt: TGTGCCAGCAGTACGAGCCAGACCGAGCAGTACTTC; cdr3_aa: CASSTSQTEQYF
v_call: TRBV6-6; d_call: TRBD1; j_call: TRBJ2-7; clone_size: NA; cdr3_nt: TGTGCCAGCAGTTACCAGGGACAGGGGGCCTACGAGCAGTACTTC; cdr3_aa: CASSYQGQGAYEQYF
v_call: TRBV5-1; d_call: TRBD2; j_call: TRBJ2-2; clone_size: NA; cdr3_nt: TGCGCCAGCAGCTTGGCTCGGACTAGCGGGGGTAACGGGGAGCTGTTTTTT; cdr3_aa: CASSLARTSGGNGELFF
v_call: TRBV27; d_call: NA; j_call: TRBJ2-3; clone_size: NA; cdr3_nt: TGTGCCAGCAGTTTAAGGATCCCTGACACAGATACGCAGTATTTT; cdr3_aa: CASSLRIPDTDTQYF
v_call: TRBV7-2; d_call: TRBD1; j_call: TRBJ1-6; clone_size: NA; cdr3_nt: TGTGCCAGCAGCTTAGATCAGGGGGGCTTATTTGGCTCCCTCCACTTT; cdr3_aa: CASSLDQGGLFGSLHF
v_call: TRBV7-9; d_call: NA; j_call: TRBJ1-2; clone_size: NA; cdr3_nt: TGTGCCAGCACCCATGGGGATAATGGCTACACCTTC; cdr3_aa: CASTHGDNGYTF
v_call: TRBV6-5; d_call: TRBD1; j_call: TRBJ1-2; clone_size: NA; cdr3_nt: TGTGCCAGCAGGACCCAGGGGGCCGCCTCTGGGGGCTACACCTTC; cdr3_aa: CASRTQGAASGGYTF
v_call: TRBV12-5; d_call: NA; j_call: TRBJ1-5; clone_size: NA; cdr3_nt: TGTGCTAGTGGTTTGGTTACAGGCACGGGCAATCAGCCCCAGCATTTT; cdr3_aa: CASGLVTGTGNQPQHF
v_call: TRBV5-1; d_call: NA; j_call: TRBJ1-1; clone_size: NA; cdr3_nt: TGCGCCAGCAGCGTGGATAACCTACGTGGGAACACTGAAGCTTTCTTT; cdr3_aa: CASSVDNLRGNTEAFF
v_call: TRBV27; d_call: TRBD1; j_call: TRBJ2-2; clone_size: NA; cdr3_nt: TGTGCCAGCAGTCTGACGACAGGGGCGTACACCGGGGAGCTGTTTTTT; cdr3_aa: CASSLTTGAYTGELFF
v_call: TRBV7-2; d_call: NA; j_call: TRBJ2-3; clone_size: few; cdr3_nt: TGTGCCAGCAGCCGTATTCGCACAGATACGCAGTATTTT; cdr3_aa: CASSRIRTDTQYF
v_call: TRBV19; d_call: NA; j_call: TRBJ2-2; clone_size: NA; cdr3_nt: TGTGCCAGTCTGACAGGGGAGGGGACCGGGGAGCTGTTTTTT; cdr3_aa: CASLTGEGTGELFF
v_call: TRBV7-2; d_call: NA; j_call: TRBJ1-2; clone_size: NA; cdr3_nt: TGTGCCAGCAGCTTAGCCGGCTATGGCTACACCTTC; cdr3_aa: CASSLAGYGYTF
v_call: TRBV6-6; d_call: NA; j_call: TRBJ1-5; clone_size: NA; cdr3_nt: TGTGCCAGCAGTTACTCAGGGCTTCAGCCCCAGCATTTT; cdr3_aa: CASSYSGLQPQHF
v_call: TRBV28; d_call: TRBD1; j_call: TRBJ2-2; clone_size: few; cdr3_nt: TGTGCCAGCCGACGAGGGGACAGGGCGAACACCGGGGAGCTGTTTTTT; cdr3_aa: CASRRGDRANTGELFF
v_call: TRBV11-2; d_call: TRBD2; j_call: TRBJ2-1; clone_size: once; cdr3_nt: TGTGCCAGCAGCTTAGAAGGGGTTCCCGGGAGGTACAATGAGCAGTTCTTC; cdr3_aa: CASSLEGVPGRYNEQFF
v_call: TRBV5-5; d_call: NA; j_call: TRBJ1-2; clone_size: NA; cdr3_nt: TGTGCCAGCAGCTTGGGATCTACCTCCCTTAACTATGGCTACACCTTC; cdr3_aa: CASSLGSTSLNYGYTF
v_call: TRBV9; d_call: NA; j_call: TRBJ1-1; clone_size: NA; cdr3_nt: TGTGCCAGCAGCGTAGGATCAGGGTATAACACTGAAGCTTTCTTT; cdr3_aa: CASSVGSGYNTEAFF
v_call: TRBV28; d_call: NA; j_call: TRBJ2-4; clone_size: NA; cdr3_nt: TGTGCCAGCCGCCCGGGGGACCAGCTAGCCAAAAACATTCAGTACTTC; cdr3_aa: CASRPGDQLAKNIQYF
v_call: TRBV6-5; d_call: TRBD1; j_call: TRBJ1-6; clone_size: NA; cdr3_nt: TGTGCCAGCAGTTACTCGACAGGGCTTGGGAATTCACCCCTCCACTTT; cdr3_aa: CASSYSTGLGNSPLHF
v_call: TRBV2; d_call: NA; j_call: TRBJ1-3; clone_size: NA; cdr3_nt: TGTGCCAGCACCCCGGTGGGGGCAGCTACTGGAAACACCATATATTTT; cdr3_aa: CASTPVGAATGNTIYF
v_call: TRBV18; d_call: TRBD1; j_call: TRBJ1-6; clone_size: NA; cdr3_nt: TGTGCCAGCTCACCTGGACAGGGCAACTCACCCCTCCACTTT; cdr3_aa: CASSPGQGNSPLHF
v_call: TRBV28; d_call: TRBD2; j_call: TRBJ2-3; clone_size: NA; cdr3_nt: TGTGCCAGTAATCGGGTGGGGGGGATGGCAGATACGCAGTATTTT; cdr3_aa: CASNRVGGMADTQYF
v_call: TRBV18; d_call: NA; j_call: TRBJ1-2; clone_size: NA; cdr3_nt: TGTGCCAGCTCACCGCGACAGGTTTGGAATGGCTACACCTTC; cdr3_aa: CASSPRQVWNGYTF
v_call: TRBV5-1; d_call: TRBD2; j_call: TRBJ2-1; clone_size: NA; cdr3_nt: TGCGCCAGCAGCGACCCTAGCGGGGGACGCAATGAGCAGTTCTTC; cdr3_aa: CASSDPSGGRNEQFF
v_call: TRBV7-2; d_call: TRBD1; j_call: TRBJ2-1; clone_size: NA; cdr3_nt: TGTGCCAGCAGCCGGGACAGGGTAACCTACAATGAGCAGTTCTTC; cdr3_aa: CASSRDRVTYNEQFF
v_call: TRBV27; d_call: NA; j_call: TRBJ2-7; clone_size: once; cdr3_nt: TGTGCCAGCAGTTTCAGAGGCCAACTCAATACCTACGAGCAGTACTTC; cdr3_aa: CASSFRGQLNTYEQYF
v_call: TRBV9; d_call: TRBD2; j_call: TRBJ2-1; clone_size: NA; cdr3_nt: TGTGCCAGCAGCGCACTAGCGGATTTCTACAATGAGCAGTTCTTC; cdr3_aa: CASSALADFYNEQFF
v_call: TRBV4-2; d_call: NA; j_call: TRBJ1-2; clone_size: NA; cdr3_nt: TGTGCCAGCAGCCAAGCTCCCGGGAGAGGGCTTAACTATGGCTACACCTTC; cdr3_aa: CASSQAPGRGLNYGYTF
v_call: TRBV25-1; d_call: NA; j_call: TRBJ2-5; clone_size: NA; cdr3_nt: TGTGCCAGCACCGCATCAGTGGGGGGTGGCCCAGGGACCCAGTACTTC; cdr3_aa: CASTASVGGGPGTQYF
v_call: TRBV7-2; d_call: NA; j_call: TRBJ2-5; clone_size: once; cdr3_nt: TGTGCCAGCAGCTTAGTGTCCCAGGGCGGCACAAAGGAGACCCAGTACTTC; cdr3_aa: CASSLVSQGGTKETQYF
v_call: TRBV7-9; d_call: NA; j_call: TRBJ1-2; clone_size: NA; cdr3_nt: TGTGCCAGCAGCTTACCGGGGACACCGCTCGGAGGTTACACCTTC; cdr3_aa: CASSLPGTPLGGYTF
v_call: TRBV9; d_call: NA; j_call: TRBJ1-5; clone_size: NA; cdr3_nt: TGTGCCAGCAGCGCCGGGGGACAGCCCCAGCATTTT; cdr3_aa: CASSAGGQPQHF
v_call: TRBV4-3; d_call: NA; j_call: TRBJ2-2; clone_size: NA; cdr3_nt: TGCGCCAGCAGCCAAGATATGGGTTGGGCCGGGGAGCTGTTTTTT; cdr3_aa: CASSQDMGWAGELFF
v_call: TRBV6-5; d_call: NA; j_call: TRBJ2-3; clone_size: NA; cdr3_nt: TGTGCCAGCAGTTACGGTTCCCGGGTTTCAGATACGCAGTATTTT; cdr3_aa: CASSYGSRVSDTQYF
v_call: TRBV7-9; d_call: TRBD1; j_call: TRBJ1-4; clone_size: few; cdr3_nt: TGTGCCAGCAGCCCGCGGACAGGGGGCCCCAATGAAAAACTGTTTTTT; cdr3_aa: CASSPRTGGPNEKLFF
v_call: TRBV6-1; d_call: NA; j_call: TRBJ1-6; clone_size: NA; cdr3_nt: TGTGCCAGCAGTGCGGGCTCCAGCTCCTATAATTCACCCCTCCACTTT; cdr3_aa: CASSAGSSSYNSPLHF
v_call: TRBV29-1; d_call: NA; j_call: TRBJ2-7; clone_size: NA; cdr3_nt: TGCAGCGTTGAGTCCGCAGGATACGAGCAGTACTTC; cdr3_aa: CSVESAGYEQYF
v_call: TRBV5-1; d_call: NA; j_call: TRBJ2-1; clone_size: NA; cdr3_nt: TGCGCCAGCAGCATGGGACTGCCTGGGAATGAGCAGTTCTTC; cdr3_aa: CASSMGLPGNEQFF
v_call: TRBV7-9; d_call: TRBD1; j_call: TRBJ2-7; clone_size: NA; cdr3_nt: TGTGCCAGCAGCTTAACAGGGGAGTCCTACGAGCAGTACTTC; cdr3_aa: CASSLTGESYEQYF
v_call: TRBV18; d_call: NA; j_call: TRBJ1-4; clone_size: NA; cdr3_nt: TGTGCCAGCTCACCAATGAGTGACGGGGAAGAAAAACTGTTTTTT; cdr3_aa: CASSPMSDGEEKLFF